The 9 T cell receptor beta chains below come from one sample, sequenced in a study of read filtering for tumor transcriptome and immune sequencing. This library used around 0.4 ug RNA and molecular barcoded adaptors spanning alpha/delta and beta/gamma chains. One entry per CDR3 protein, called by TCRdb with MiXCR from the reads. The data contain approximately 93,000 distinct CDR3 sequences, 20% to 25% of them seen just once; the ten biggest clones take up approximately 10%. What was sequenced was a population of CD138-negative cells sorted from bone marrow. Receptor source: a donor at least 40 years old with multiple myeloma.

This clonotype came up many times. V is TRBV5-1 and J is TRBJ1-1; possible D gene TRBD1, 5 bases. Germline V CDR1 and CDR2: SGHRS, YFSETQ. V lost 2 bases, J lost 2 bases, and 16 bases lay in between. The CDR3 spans 16 residues. CDR3 region: CASSFLTGTSNTEAFF. The CDR3 DNA is TGCGCCAGCAGCTTCCTTACTGGGACGTCTAACACTGAAGCTTTCTTT.

The J gene is TRBJ1-4, the V gene TRBV12-3 or TRBV12-4; D is undetermined. This CDR3 comprises 14 residues. V was shortened by 6 bases and J by 4 bases, with 12 bases between the two germline ends. CDR3 sequence (DNA): TGTGCCAGCAGAAGGGCGGGGAGTAATGAAAAACTGTTTTTT. Protein product: CASRRAGSNEKLFF.

This clonotype was observed a single time. The junction does not match germline at one end; this may be a read error. The chain employs TRBV11-2 and TRBJ2-1, with 8 nucleotides matching TRBD2. In germline, CDR1 is SGHAT, CDR2 FQNNGV. The CDR3 has 20 residues. The chain's CDR3 is CASGFPLGSGAFSSYNEQFF. CDR3 DNA: TGTGCCAGCGGCTTCCCCCTTGGTAGCGGGGCCTTTAGCTCCTACAATGAGCAGTTCTTC.

This clonotype was counted at least ten times. The rearrangement joins TRBV28 to TRBJ2-3, with TRBD1 matching 10 bases. The germline V gene has CDR1 MDHEN and CDR2 SYDVKM. This CDR3 has 14 residues. Trimming removed 8 bases from V and 6 bases from J; junction bases left unmatched: 8. The CDR3 DNA reads as TGTGCCAGCCAGACAGGGGGCCCTTTGGATACGCAGTATTTT. The encoded protein is CASQTGGPLDTQYF.

In its sample, this clonotype was seen many times. The chain employs TRBV28 and TRBJ1-5; 8 positions match TRBD1. From germline, CDR1 is MDHEN and CDR2 SYDVKM. The CDR3 is made up of 14 amino acids. J was trimmed by 6 bases and V by 7 bases; bases with no gene match: 8. The CDR3, as DNA: TGTGCCAGCACATTCGGACAGGGAGTTCAGCCCCAGCATTTT. The encoded protein is CASTFGQGVQPQHF.

The sample holds many counts of this clonotype. The chain employs TRBV3-1 and TRBJ2-7; D may be TRBD1 (8 bases). The CDR3 loop spans 15 amino acids. CDR1 is LGHDT, CDR2 YNNKEL, per germline (reference sequence). V dropped 8 bases and J dropped 4 bases, with 21 bases sitting between them. CDR3 in amino acids: CASRQGRERGYEQYF. The DNA for the CDR3 is TGTGCCAGCCGACAGGGGCGGGAGCGGGGATACGAGCAGTACTTC.

This clonotype was seen repeatedly, ten times or more. The chain links TRBV29-1 to TRBJ2-5, with a tentative D call TRBD1 (5 bases). Germline CDR1 reads SQVTM; CDR2 reads ANQGSEA. Trimming took off 3 bases at V and 4 bases at J, with 15 bases between the two ends. This CDR3 region has 14 residues. The CDR3: CSVEGQERGETQYF. For the CDR3, the DNA is TGCAGCGTTGAGGGCCAGGAAAGGGGAGAGACCCAGTACTTC.

This clonotype was recorded many times. The chain recombines TRBV5-1 with TRBJ1-6; D uncertain. V lost 0 bases to trimming and J lost 4 bases, with 14 bases between them. The germline CDR1 and CDR2 sequences are SGHRS and YFSETQ. The CDR3 runs to 17 residues. As DNA, the CDR3 is TGCGCCAGCAGCTTGGGGACTCCCGGAGGGTATAATTCACCCCTCCACTTT. Amino acid sequence: CASSLGTPGGYNSPLHF.

The genes are TRBV20-1 and TRBJ1-2; no reliable D call. Between the trimmed V and J ends, which lost 3 bases and 3 bases, there was a span of 14 bases. The germline V gene has CDR1 DFQATT and CDR2 SNEGSKA (reference sequence). This CDR3 has 14 residues. The CDR3 DNA reads TGCAGTGCTAGCATCCCCCGCGGATACTATGGCTACACCTTC. It translates to CSASIPRGYYGYTF.